This TCR beta chain was obtained from a study of blood T cell repertoires in COVID-19. Whole-study context: T cells, B-cell-depleted T cells, or PBMCs provided the cDNA or gDNA that served as material.

The repertoire was sequenced with immunoSEQ multiplex PCR; TCRdb's copy has only in-frame clones and lacks some. The profile shows some 230,000 clones, over 75% of them singletons. This receptor was obtained from a woman between 18 and 29 years old in a cohort exposed to, infected with or recovered from COVID-19 (not recorded which). Sequenced input: PBMCs or T cells enriched from blood (not recorded which).

This CDR3 reads CASSLGRETQYF. Here the CDR3 DNA reads TGTGCCAGCAGCTTGGGGAGGGAGACCCAGTACTTC. The V call is TRBV5-8, the J call TRBJ2-5; D perhaps matches TRBD2 (5 bases). The germline CDR1 and CDR2 sequences are SGHTS and YDEGEE. V was cut by 0 bases and J by 5 bases, with 5 bases left in between. This CDR3 contains 12 residues.